This T cell receptor (beta chain) originates from a study of blood T cell repertoires in COVID-19 (dated by TCRdb to 2018 to 2020). As for the study more broadly: The collaborator samples originated in the United States, Italy and Spain and spanned the acute and convalescent phases of COVID-19. A de-identified subject ID, COVID-19 status, age in years and sex were almost always included in the sample metadata. The samples were drawn from the first 160 participants of the ongoing ImmuneRACE study and from over 950 subjects provided by 6 global collaborators. A freely available public database, intended as a resource for researchers studying the immune response to SARS-CoV-2, is where the repertoires were released. The prospective study material was composed of cDNA or gDNA derived from T cells, B-cell-depleted T cells, or PBMCs. Subjects who had been exposed to COVID-19, were actively infected with it, or had recovered from it provided the deeply sampled blood TCRbeta repertoires that made up the dataset. HLA class I and class II types, where available, came from metadata supplied by the sample provider rather than from assay-based typing.

TCRbeta CDR3 regions were amplified from genomic DNA by means of the immunoSEQ Assay, a bias-controlled multiplex PCR. The study's own analysis went as follows. The number of nucleated cells in each sample was estimated by amplification of reference gene primers within the assay. To quantify the absolute abundance of each unique TCRbeta CDR3 rearrangement, sequence reads were collapsed and filtered. Productive Simpson clonality was computed per sample as the square root of Simpson's diversity index over productive rearrangements. The source is immuneACCESS, and TCRdb retained only in-frame sequences with V and J called. Part of the clones is not carried over; for the studies checked, unresolved V genes explain less than half of this, and the remainder is unexplained. V and J calls and clone size are given by that table; D and trimming were obtained from the DNA. Across this sample there are roughly 58,000 clones, with about 80% seen only once. The ten largest clones take up approximately 20% of the sample.

As to this clone: Its antigen is currently not known. Per-nucleotide qualities are absent, and no much larger clonotype sits a single base away.

Each collaborating institution followed its own protocols to collect whole blood in K2EDTA tubes. Collaborator samples were shipped for TCRbeta analysis as frozen whole blood, isolated PBMCs, or DNA extracted from either sample type. Broad study findings and their caveats: How much clinical and demographic metadata was included differed by source and by participant, and the metadata was provided uncurated.

From a lookup of the germline V gene, CDR1 and CDR2 are SGDLS and YYNGEE. V is pared back by 6 bases and J by 0 bases, with 12 bases lying between the germline termini. The CDR3 spans 15 residues, from the cysteine through the phenylalanine. CDR3 DNA only is kept here, 45 bases in frame from base 1. The sequence is built from TRBV9 and TRBJ2-2; the best D guess is TRBD1, with 5 bases matching. Sequencing used peripheral blood. This sequence was found in a man over 45 with active or convalescent COVID-19. The CDR3 sequence is CASTSRAANTGELFF. The DNA is as follows: TGTGCCAGCACCTCCAGGGCCGCGAACACCGGGGAGCTGTTTTTT.